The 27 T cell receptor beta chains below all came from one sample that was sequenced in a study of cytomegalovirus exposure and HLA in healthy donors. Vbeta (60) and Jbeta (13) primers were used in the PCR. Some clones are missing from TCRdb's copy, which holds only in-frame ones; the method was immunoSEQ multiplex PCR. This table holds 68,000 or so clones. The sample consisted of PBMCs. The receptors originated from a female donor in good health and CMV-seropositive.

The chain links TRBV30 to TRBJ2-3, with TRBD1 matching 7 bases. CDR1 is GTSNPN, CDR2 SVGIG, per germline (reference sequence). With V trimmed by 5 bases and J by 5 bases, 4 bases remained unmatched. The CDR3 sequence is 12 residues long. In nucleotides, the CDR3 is TGTGCCTGGGGACAGGATAGAGATACGCAGTATTTT. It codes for CAWGQDRDTQYF.

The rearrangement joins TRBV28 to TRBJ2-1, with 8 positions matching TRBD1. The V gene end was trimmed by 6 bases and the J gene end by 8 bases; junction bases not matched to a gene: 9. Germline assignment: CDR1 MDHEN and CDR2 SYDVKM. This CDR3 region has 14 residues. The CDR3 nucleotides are TGTGCCAGCAGCCTCGAGGACAGGGTCGATGAGCAGTTCTTC. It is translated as CASSLEDRVDEQFF.

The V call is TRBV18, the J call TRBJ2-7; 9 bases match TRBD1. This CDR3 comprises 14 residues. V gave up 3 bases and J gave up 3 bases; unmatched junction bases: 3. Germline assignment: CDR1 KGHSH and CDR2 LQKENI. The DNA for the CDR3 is TGTGCCAGCTCACCCTGGGACAGGGTCTACGAGCAGTACTTC. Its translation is CASSPWDRVYEQYF.

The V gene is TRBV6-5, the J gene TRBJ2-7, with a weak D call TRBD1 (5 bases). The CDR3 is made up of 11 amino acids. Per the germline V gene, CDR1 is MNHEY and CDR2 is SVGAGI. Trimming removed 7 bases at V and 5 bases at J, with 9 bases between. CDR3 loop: CASTQGHEQYF. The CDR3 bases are TGTGCCAGCACTCAGGGCCACGAGCAGTACTTC.

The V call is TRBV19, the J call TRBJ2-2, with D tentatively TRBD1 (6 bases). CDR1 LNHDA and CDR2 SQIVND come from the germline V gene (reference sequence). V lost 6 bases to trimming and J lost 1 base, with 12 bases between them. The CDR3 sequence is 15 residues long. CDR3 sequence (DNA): TGTGCCAGTAGGAGACAGGAAGGGAACACCGGGGAGCTGTTTTTT. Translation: CASRRQEGNTGELFF.

The CDR3 region has the DNA TGTGCCTGGACGTCGACAGGAATCGATGAGCAGTTCTTC. Protein product: CAWTSTGIDEQFF. The V call is TRBV30, the J call TRBJ2-1; D is possibly TRBD1 (6 bases). Germline V CDR1 and CDR2: GTSNPN, SVGIG (reference sequence). Trimming cost V 4 bases and J 8 bases, with 15 bases left between them. The CDR3 runs 13 residues.

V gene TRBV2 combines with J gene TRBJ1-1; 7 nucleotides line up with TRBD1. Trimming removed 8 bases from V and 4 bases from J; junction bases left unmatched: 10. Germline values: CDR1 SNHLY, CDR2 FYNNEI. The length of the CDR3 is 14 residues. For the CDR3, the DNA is TGTGCCAGCGTAAAGACAGGGATCGGCACTGAAGCTTTCTTT. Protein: CASVKTGIGTEAFF.

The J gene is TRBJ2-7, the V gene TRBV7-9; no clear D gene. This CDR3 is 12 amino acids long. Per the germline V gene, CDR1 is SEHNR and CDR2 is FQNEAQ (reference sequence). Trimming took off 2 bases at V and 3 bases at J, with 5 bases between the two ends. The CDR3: CASSLIGYEQYF. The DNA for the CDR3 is TGTGCCAGCAGCTTAATCGGCTACGAGCAGTACTTC.

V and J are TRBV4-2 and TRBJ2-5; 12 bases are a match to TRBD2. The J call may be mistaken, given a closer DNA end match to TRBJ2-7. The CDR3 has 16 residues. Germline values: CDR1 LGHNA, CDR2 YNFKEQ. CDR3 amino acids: CASTLASGRATYEQYF. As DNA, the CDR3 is TGTGCCAGCACACTAGCTAGCGGGAGGGCCACCTACGAGCAGTACTTC.

The CDR3 DNA reads as TGTGCCAGCAGGGGACTAGCGGGGTACAATGAGCAGTTCTTC. Its protein product is CASRGLAGYNEQFF. The chain recombines TRBV28 with TRBJ2-1, with 13 nucleotides matching TRBD2. Germline V gene data show CDR1 as MDHEN and CDR2 as SYDVKM. The length of the CDR3 is 14 residues. V was pared by 6 bases and J by 4 bases, with 0 bases of the junction left unmatched.

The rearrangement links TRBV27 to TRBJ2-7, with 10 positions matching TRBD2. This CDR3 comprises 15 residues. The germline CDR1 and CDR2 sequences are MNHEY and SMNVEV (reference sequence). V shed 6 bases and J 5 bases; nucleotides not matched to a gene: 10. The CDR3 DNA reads TGTGCCAGCAGCCCGCGGGATCTAGCGGGAGACGAGCAGTACTTC. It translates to CASSPRDLAGDEQYF.

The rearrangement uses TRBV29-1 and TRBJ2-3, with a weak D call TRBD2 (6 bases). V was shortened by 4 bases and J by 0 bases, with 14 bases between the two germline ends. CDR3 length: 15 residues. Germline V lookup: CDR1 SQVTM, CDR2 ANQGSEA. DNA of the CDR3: TGCAGCGTTGTAGGAAGGGACTCTAGCACAGATACGCAGTATTTT. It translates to CSVVGRDSSTDTQYF.

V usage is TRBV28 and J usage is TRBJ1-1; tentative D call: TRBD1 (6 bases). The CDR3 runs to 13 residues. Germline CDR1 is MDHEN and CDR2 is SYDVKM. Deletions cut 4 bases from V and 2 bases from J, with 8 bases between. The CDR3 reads CASSWDTNTEAFF. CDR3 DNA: TGTGCCAGCAGTTGGGACACCAACACTGAAGCTTTCTTT.

CDR3 nucleotides: TGTGCCAGCAGTGCACAGGTTGGAGCAACTAATGAAAAACTGTTTTTT. Encoded protein: CASSAQVGATNEKLFF. The chain is built from TRBV6-1 and TRBJ1-4; possibly TRBD1 for D (5 bases). Trimming pared 4 bases from V and 0 bases from J, leaving 12 bases between. This CDR3 region has 16 residues. Germline assignment: CDR1 MNHNS and CDR2 SASEGT.

CDR3 loop: CASRVSNYGYTF. The CDR3 DNA is TGTGCCAGCAGGGTCAGTAACTATGGCTACACCTTC. This sequence joins TRBV28 and TRBJ1-2; D gene uncertain. This CDR3 contains 12 residues. Germline assignment: CDR1 MDHEN and CDR2 SYDVKM. Trimming shortened V by 6 bases and J by 1 base, and 6 bases separated the two germline ends.

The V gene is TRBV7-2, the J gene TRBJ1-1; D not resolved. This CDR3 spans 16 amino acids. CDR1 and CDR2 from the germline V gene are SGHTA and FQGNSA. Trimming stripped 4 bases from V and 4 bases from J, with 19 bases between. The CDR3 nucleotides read TGTGCCAGCAGCTCCGGACCGGGCGGGGTGACCACTGAAGCTTTCTTT. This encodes CASSSGPGGVTTEAFF.

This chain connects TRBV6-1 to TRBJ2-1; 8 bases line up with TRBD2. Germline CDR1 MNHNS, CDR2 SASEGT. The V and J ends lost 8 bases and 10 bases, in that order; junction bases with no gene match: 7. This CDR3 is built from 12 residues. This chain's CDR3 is CASDPGGLEQFF. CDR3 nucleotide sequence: TGTGCCAGCGACCCGGGAGGGCTGGAGCAGTTCTTC.

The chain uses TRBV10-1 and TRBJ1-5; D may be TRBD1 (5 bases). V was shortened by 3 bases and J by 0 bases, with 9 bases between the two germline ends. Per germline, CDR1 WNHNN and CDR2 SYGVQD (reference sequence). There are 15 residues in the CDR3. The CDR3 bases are TGCGCCAGCAGTGACCCGGACAATAGCAATCAGCCCCAGCATTTT. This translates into CASSDPDNSNQPQHF.

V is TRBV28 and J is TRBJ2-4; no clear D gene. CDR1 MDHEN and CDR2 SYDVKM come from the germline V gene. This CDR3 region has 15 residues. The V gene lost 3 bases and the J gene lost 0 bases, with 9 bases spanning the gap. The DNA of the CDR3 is TGTGCCAGCAGTTTGTCGCCGAGAGCCAAAAACATTCAGTACTTC. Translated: CASSLSPRAKNIQYF.

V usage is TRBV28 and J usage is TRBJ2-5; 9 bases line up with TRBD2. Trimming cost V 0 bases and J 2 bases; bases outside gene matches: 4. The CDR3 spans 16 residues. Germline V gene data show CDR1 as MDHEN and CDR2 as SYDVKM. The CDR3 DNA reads TGTGCCAGCAGTTTATGGGGCGGGGGGGGTCAAGAGACCCAGTACTTC. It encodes CASSLWGGGGQETQYF.

CDR3 sequence: CASRQGMNTEAFF. In DNA, the CDR3 is TGTGCCAGCAGACAGGGGATGAACACTGAAGCTTTCTTT. This chain links TRBV6-6 with TRBJ1-1; 7 nucleotides agree with TRBD1. With 6 bases clipped from V and 0 bases from J, the junction kept 1 base outside the gene matches. The CDR3 consists of 13 residues. Germline CDR1 reads MNHNY; CDR2 reads SVGAGI (reference sequence).

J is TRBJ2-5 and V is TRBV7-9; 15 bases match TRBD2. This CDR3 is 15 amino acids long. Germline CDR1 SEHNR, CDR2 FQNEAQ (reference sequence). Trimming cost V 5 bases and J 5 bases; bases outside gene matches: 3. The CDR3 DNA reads TGTGCCAGCAGCCTGGGACTAGCGGGAGGTGAGACCCAGTACTTC. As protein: CASSLGLAGGETQYF.

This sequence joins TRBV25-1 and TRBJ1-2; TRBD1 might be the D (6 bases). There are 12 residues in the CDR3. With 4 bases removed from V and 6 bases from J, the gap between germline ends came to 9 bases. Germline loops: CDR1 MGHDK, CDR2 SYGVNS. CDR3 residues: CASSGGPHGYTF. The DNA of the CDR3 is TGTGCCAGCAGTGGGGGGCCCCATGGCTACACCTTC.

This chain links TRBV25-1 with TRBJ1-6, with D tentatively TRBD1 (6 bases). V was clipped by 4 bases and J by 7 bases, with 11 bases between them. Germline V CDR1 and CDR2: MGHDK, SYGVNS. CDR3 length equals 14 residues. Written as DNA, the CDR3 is TGTGCCAGCAGTGCTACAGGGTCCAATTCACCCCTCCACTTT. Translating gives CASSATGSNSPLHF. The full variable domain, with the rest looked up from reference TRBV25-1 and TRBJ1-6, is EADIYQTPRYLVIGTGKKITLECSQTMGHDKMYWYQQDPGMELHLIHYSYGVNSTEKGDLSSESTVSRIRTEHFPLTLESARPSHTSQYLCASSATGSNSPLHFGNGTRLTVT.

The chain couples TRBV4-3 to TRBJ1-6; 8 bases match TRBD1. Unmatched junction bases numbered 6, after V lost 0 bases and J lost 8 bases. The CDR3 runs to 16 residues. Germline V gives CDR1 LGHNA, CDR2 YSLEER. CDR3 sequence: CASSQDSGTGDSPLHF. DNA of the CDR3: TGCGCCAGCAGCCAAGACTCAGGGACAGGTGATTCACCCCTCCACTTT.

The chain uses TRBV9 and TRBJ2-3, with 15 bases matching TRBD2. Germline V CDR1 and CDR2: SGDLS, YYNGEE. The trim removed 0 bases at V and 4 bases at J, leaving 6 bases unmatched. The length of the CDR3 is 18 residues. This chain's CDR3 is CASSVGTSGGAVSDTQYF. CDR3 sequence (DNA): TGTGCCAGCAGCGTAGGGACTAGCGGGGGGGCAGTTTCAGATACGCAGTATTTT.

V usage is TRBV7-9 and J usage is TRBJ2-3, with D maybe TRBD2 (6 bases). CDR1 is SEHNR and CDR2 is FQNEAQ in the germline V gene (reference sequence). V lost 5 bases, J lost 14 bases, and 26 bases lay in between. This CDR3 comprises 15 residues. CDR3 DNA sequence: TGTGCCAGCAGCCCGAGGGGCGGGGCCAAACCGCGGGTGTATTTT. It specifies CASSPRGGAKPRVYF.